The text below deals with one T cell receptor beta chain. Antigen specificity is unknown. Germline loops: CDR1 MNHNS, CDR2 SASEGT. Trimming took off 7 bases at V and 2 bases at J, with 9 bases between the two ends. The CDR3 consists of 12 residues. The data stem from a study of T-cell memory formation after mild COVID-19. Regarding the study as a whole: Second-wave clones with a day 37 peak had unconfirmed SARS-CoV-2 specificity. Among clones contracting day 15 to 85, CD4/CD8 was balanced, whereas later expanders leaned CD4+.

TCRdb called the 5' RACE reads again in MiXCR, with one record for every CDR3 protein. Here the sample spans 200,000 to 250,000 distinct CDR3 sequences, around 26% being singletons. Sequencing input: PBMCs or a T cell subset sorted from them (not recorded which). The chain uses TRBV6-1 and TRBJ2-7; D gene ambiguous. This clonotype was sampled from an adult woman who had mild COVID-19 (a few samples of this study predate the infection). Cell type and time point are not known. The CDR3 region has the DNA TGTGCCAGCAATAACGAACCCTACGAGCAGTACTTC. Translating it yields CASNNEPYEQYF.